This TCR beta chain was recorded in a study of CD8+CD57+ T cells in acquired aplastic anemia. Across the whole study: An average of roughly 2.9 ug of DNA was obtained from sorted CD4+ and CD8+ cells. Notes on the study in general: Found in both controls and patients were approximately 31 CD8+ CDR3 sequences.

The sequenced patients had an expansion of CD8+CD57+ cells seen by flow cytometry. Severe acquired aplastic anemia was present in all patients. Notes on this clonotype: No antigen is known for it.

Using genomic DNA as the template, TCR beta VDJ and CDR3 profiling was carried out. TCRdb re-analysed the reads in MiXCR, keeping a single row per CDR3 protein. The sample contains under 250,000 distinct CDR3 sequences, over 55% of which appear only once. V was shortened by 1 base and J by 5 bases, with 17 bases between the two germline ends. Germline CDR1 SGHTA, CDR2 FQGNSA. The CDR3 is made up of 16 amino acids. This sequence originates from a human donor with aplastic anemia. This chain connects TRBV7-2 to TRBJ2-5; possible D gene TRBD1, 5 bases. Material for sequencing was sorted CD4+, CD8+, or CD8+CD57+ T cells (not recorded which) from PBMCs. The DNA for the CDR3 is TGTGCCAGCAGCTTAGGGGCAGGGATCTTTGGGGAGACCCAGTACTTC. This sequence encodes CASSLGAGIFGETQYF.